This is a list of T cell receptor beta chains from one sample in a study of tumor and adjacent non-tumor tissue in lung cancer. TCRdb re-analysed the multiplex PCR reads in MiXCR, keeping a single row per CDR3 protein. The sample holds under 150,000 distinct CDR3 sequences, around 65% seen once. The source material was lung tumor tissue. The source is a man aged 55 to 70 with small cell lung cancer. Both conserved end residues are part of each CDR3. Fields, in order: V gene, clone size, D gene, J gene, CDR3 protein, CDR3 DNA. D genes are given only for firm matches. Only part of the rows carry a size: once, few, many, or a class if the clone is expanded.

V: TRBV11-2; size: -; D: -; J: TRBJ1-4; CDR3: CHSSLDKKLFF; DNA: TGTCACAGCAGCCTAGATAAAAAACTGTTTTTT
V: TRBV5-5; size: -; D: TRBD2; J: TRBJ2-2; CDR3: CASSRETSGRASGELFF; DNA: TGTGCCAGCAGCCGAGAGACTAGCGGGAGGGCGAGCGGGGAGCTGTTTTTT
V: TRBV11-2; size: -; D: TRBD2; J: TRBJ2-1; CDR3: CVSSPLTAGENEQFF; DNA: TGTGTCAGCAGCCCCCTGACAGCGGGAGAAAATGAGCAGTTCTTC
V: TRBV24-1; size: -; D: -; J: TRBJ2-2; CDR3: CVTFDGNTWELFF; DNA: TGTGTCACCTTTGACGGAAACACCTGGGAGCTGTTTTTT
V: TRBV11-1; size: -; D: -; J: TRBJ1-1; CDR3: CVSSGGGSEVFF; DNA: TGTGTCAGCAGCGGGGGCGGGTCTGAAGTTTTCTTC
V: TRBV6-5; size: -; D: TRBD2; J: TRBJ2-1; CDR3: CACSYLLAGPSSFNEQFF; DNA: TGTGCCTGCAGTTACTTACTAGCGGGCCCCAGCTCCTTCAATGAGCAGTTCTTC
V: TRBV5-1; size: few; D: -; J: TRBJ2-2; CDR3: CASAGTMNTGELFF; DNA: TGCGCCAGCGCCGGTACCATGAACACCGGGGAGCTGTTTTTT
V: TRBV6-5; size: -; D: -; J: TRBJ1-1; CDR3: CASIANSQGNTEASF; DNA: TGTGCCAGCATTGCAAACTCACAGGGAAACACTGAAGCTTCCTTT
V: TRBV28; size: -; D: TRBD1; J: TRBJ1-2; CDR3: CASGTPRTGDYGYTF; DNA: TGTGCCAGCGGTACTCCCCGGACAGGAGACTATGGCTACACCTTC
V: TRBV20-1; size: many; D: -; J: TRBJ2-1; CDR3: CSASLRRTTYNEQFF; DNA: TGCAGTGCTAGTCTGAGGCGCACAACCTACAATGAGCAGTTCTTC
V: TRBV20-1; size: -; D: TRBD2; J: TRBJ2-3; CDR3: CGARASGRGTDTQYF; DNA: TGTGGTGCGAGAGCTAGCGGGAGGGGCACAGATACGCAGTATTTT
V: TRBV5-1; size: once; D: TRBD1; J: TRBJ1-2; CDR3: CASSLGQGTSNYAYTF; DNA: TGCGCCAGCAGCTTGGGACAGGGGACTTCTAACTATGCCTACACCTTC
V: TRBV11-2; size: once; D: -; J: TRBJ2-1; CDR3: CTSSRNHDEQFF; DNA: TGTACCAGCAGCCGAAATCACGATGAGCAGTTCTTC
V: TRBV20-1; size: many; D: -; J: TRBJ2-5; CDR3: CSARPGTRETQYF; DNA: TGCAGTGCCCGTCCCGGGACAAGAGAGACCCAGTACTTC
V: TRBV20-1; size: -; D: TRBD2; J: TRBJ2-5; CDR3: CTARDGRELRKETRYF; DNA: TGCACTGCTAGAGATGGGCGGGAGTTAAGGAAAGAGACCCGGTACTTC
V: TRBV20-1; size: -; D: TRBD2; J: TRBJ2-3; CDR3: CSARGLAGHTDTQYF; DNA: TGCAGTGCTAGAGGGCTAGCGGGACACACAGACACGCAGTATTTT
V: TRBV4-1; size: many; D: TRBD1; J: TRBJ1-5; CDR3: CASSQQTGYDQPQHF; DNA: TGCGCCAGCAGCCAACAGACAGGGTACGATCAGCCCCAGCATTTT
V: TRBV20-1; size: -; D: TRBD2; J: TRBJ2-1; CDR3: CSAHVGPAGIGGGEQFF; DNA: TGCAGTGCCCATGTAGGCCCTGCCGGTATCGGGGGGGGTGAGCAGTTCTTC
V: TRBV20-1; size: -; D: -; J: TRBJ2-1; CDR3: CSAPRLGYKVF; DNA: TGCAGTGCCCCAAGGCTAGGGTACAAGGTCTTC
V: TRBV6-6; size: many; D: -; J: TRBJ2-6; CDR3: CASSYSWSSGANVLTF; DNA: TGTGCCAGCAGTTACTCGTGGAGCTCTGGGGCCAACGTCCTGACTTTC
V: TRBV28; size: -; D: -; J: TRBJ2-7; CDR3: CPSRTERSSYEQYF; DNA: TGTCCCAGCAGGACCGAGAGGAGCTCCTACGAGCAGTACTTC
V: TRBV11-1; size: -; D: -; J: TRBJ1-1; CDR3: CASSGGGFGAYF; DNA: TGTGCCAGCAGCGGGGGCGGGTTTGGAGCTTACTTT
V: TRBV11-2; size: -; D: TRBD1; J: TRBJ2-7; CDR3: CASSFGTGVTYEQCF; DNA: TGTGCCAGCAGCTTCGGGACAGGGGTCACCTACGAGCAGTGCTTC